This T cell receptor (beta chain) was observed in a study of blood T cell repertoires in COVID-19. In this sample, this clone is medium-sized (0.01 to 0.1%). The CDR3 is 15 residues long. V gave up 5 bases and J gave up 0 bases, with 11 bases separating them. The germline V gene has CDR1 MDHEN and CDR2 SYDVKM. Source study methods: How many nucleated cells were present was estimated from reference gene primer amplification. This table comes from immunoSEQ multiplex PCR, and its TCRdb copy is limited to in-frame clones, with some not included. V, J and clone size are taken as reported in that table, and D and trimming were inferred from the DNA itself. The sample includes approximately 110,000 clones, approximately 80% of them seen just once.

This clonotype originated in a woman of 80 years or more with active or convalescent COVID-19. What was sequenced was peripheral blood. The rearrangement links TRBV28 to TRBJ1-3, with D possibly being TRBD1 (5 bases). The CDR3 DNA follows: TGTGCCAGCAGTGCCCCGCAGGGCTCTGGAAACACCATATATTTT. This sequence encodes CASSAPQGSGNTIYF. Using reference TRBV28 and TRBJ1-3 for the parts outside the CDR3, the full variable domain is DVKVTQSSRYLVKRTGEKVFLECVQDMDHENMFWYRQDPGLGLRLIYFSYDVKMKEKGDIPEGYSVSREKKERFSLILESASTNQTSMYLCASSAPQGSGNTIYFGEGSWLTVV.